This T cell receptor beta chain was recovered during a study of OX40 agonist ivuxolimab in advanced cancers. This table comes from immunoSEQ multiplex PCR, and its TCRdb copy is limited to in-frame clones, with some not included. The top ten hold about 0.83% of the sample, which has approximately 66,000 clones, around 84% seen once. The CDR3 length is 11 residues. CDR1 is GTSNPN, CDR2 SVGIG, per germline (reference sequence). The receptor comes from an adult with an advanced solid tumor such as melanoma, head and neck, liver or kidney cancer. Source: CD4+ or CD8+ T cells sorted from blood, taken in a trial of the OX40 agonist ivuxolimab. V and J are TRBV30 and TRBJ2-5; D unclear. With the DNA end fitting TRBJ2-7 better, the J assignment may be wrong. The CDR3 reads CAWRDIYEQYF. CDR3 DNA: TGTGCCTGGAGAGACATCTACGAGCAGTACTTC.